This entry lists 22 T cell receptor beta chains sequenced from one sample in a study of blood T cell repertoires in COVID-19. Using immunoSEQ multiplex PCR, the repertoire was profiled, and TCRdb retains in-frame clones only, with some absent. This repertoire shows about 110,000 clones, 80% to 85% found once; its top ten account for 4% to 5.5%. The sequencing input was peripheral blood. These receptors were taken from a man between 65 and 85 years old with acute or convalescent COVID-19.

The V and J genes are TRBV7-2 and TRBJ1-1; maybe TRBD1 (6 bases). V lost 4 bases, J lost 0 bases, and 9 bases lay in between. This CDR3 has 14 amino acids. Germline V CDR1 and CDR2: SGHTA, FQGNSA. The CDR3 DNA is TGTGCCAGCAGCTCCGGACAGTTGAACACTGAAGCTTTCTTT. Its protein product is CASSSGQLNTEAFF.

The chain links TRBV27 to TRBJ1-2; D possibly corresponds to TRBD1 (6 bases). V shed 6 bases and J shed 5 bases, with 19 bases lying between them. The germline CDR1 and CDR2 sequences are MNHEY and SMNVEV (reference sequence). This CDR3 comprises 15 residues. CDR3 in amino acids: CASRTLTGNRYGYTF. DNA of the CDR3: TGTGCCAGCAGGACCCTAACAGGGAATCGGTATGGCTACACCTTC.

This clone showed up just a few times. The rearrangement joins TRBV7-8 to TRBJ1-4, with 10 nucleotides matching TRBD1. The germline V gene encodes CDR1 SGHVS and CDR2 FQNEAQ. The CDR3 contains 15 residues. V lost 4 bases to trimming and J lost 4 bases; unmatched junction nucleotides: 3. The CDR3 DNA reads TGTGCCAGCAGCTCGACAGGGGGCATTAATGAAAAACTGTTTTTT. Residues: CASSSTGGINEKLFF.

The chain links TRBV18 to TRBJ1-4; D gene unclear. This CDR3 is 13 amino acids long. Trimming removed 6 bases at V and 7 bases at J, with 12 bases between. Germline V gene sequence: CDR1 KGHSH, CDR2 LQKENI. CDR3 coding DNA: TGTGCCAGCTCTTCTACGATCGGTGAAAAACTGTTTTTT. Translation: CASSSTIGEKLFF.

V and J are TRBV5-4 and TRBJ2-2; 11 bases agree with TRBD2. V dropped 5 bases and J dropped 1; count of bases not matched to a gene: 1. The CDR3 is made up of 15 amino acids. CDR1 and CDR2 (germline): SGHNT, YYREEE (reference sequence). The CDR3 DNA follows: TGTGCCAGCAGACTAGCGGGGGAGAACACCGGGGAGCTGTTTTTT. It translates to CASRLAGENTGELFF.

V and J are TRBV18 and TRBJ2-1, with TRBD1 matching 8 bases. V lost 3 bases and J lost 1; bases outside the gene matches: 2. This CDR3 region has 15 residues. Germline V gene data show CDR1 as KGHSH and CDR2 as LQKENI. CDR3 loop: CASSPQGASYNEQFF. The CDR3 coding sequence is TGTGCCAGCTCACCCCAGGGGGCATCCTACAATGAGCAGTTCTTC. Full variable domain (missing parts from reference TRBV18 and TRBJ2-1): NAGVMQNPRHLVRRRGQEARLRCSPMKGHSHVYWYRQLPEEGLKFMVYLQKENIIDESGMPKERFSAEFPKEGPSILRIQQVVRGDSAAYFCASSPQGASYNEQFFGPGTRLTVL.

This clone was observed a single time. This rearrangement joins TRBV19 to TRBJ1-5; 9 positions match TRBD1. V dropped 5 bases and J dropped 4; count of bases not matched to a gene: 6. The CDR3 is 15 amino acids. Germline V lookup: CDR1 LNHDA, CDR2 SQIVND (reference sequence). CDR3 protein: CASSETGTGNQPQHF. CDR3 DNA sequence: TGTGCCAGTAGTGAAACCGGGACAGGGAATCAGCCCCAGCATTTT.

The rearrangement joins TRBV9 to TRBJ1-2; TRBD1 aligns across 8 bases. Germline loops: CDR1 SGDLS, CDR2 YYNGEE. Germline trimming cut 0 bases from V and 8 bases from J; bases unmatched to any gene: 9. This CDR3 has 15 amino acids. CDR3 residues: CASSVAEGQAGGYTF. For the CDR3, the DNA is TGTGCCAGCAGCGTAGCCGAGGGACAGGCGGGAGGCTACACCTTC.

The count of this clone is one. Relative to the germline gene, one junction end is altered; a read error may explain this. The chain carries TRBV7-2 and TRBJ2-7; 12 bases are a match to TRBD2. Germline-derived CDR1 and CDR2 are SGHTA and FQGNSA. The CDR3 covers 14 residues. CDR3 coding DNA: TGTGCCAGCAGCCTAGCGGGGGGGCAGAACGAGCAGTACTTC. It encodes CASSLAGGQNEQYF.

In this sample, this clone turned up a few times. This sequence joins TRBV4-3 and TRBJ2-5, with 9 bases matching TRBD2. The CDR3 runs to 14 residues. Losses at the gene ends were 3 bases for V and 5 bases for J; bases not matched to a gene: 4. Germline CDR1 reads LGHNA; CDR2 reads YSLEER. The CDR3 DNA follows: TGCGCCAGCAGCCAGCGGACTAGCGATGAGACCCAGTACTTC. Protein sequence: CASSQRTSDETQYF.

In DNA, the CDR3 is TGTGCCAGCAGTTCAGGGTACGGCACTGAAGCTTTCTTT. Translating gives CASSSGYGTEAFF. The chain joins TRBV12-3 or TRBV12-4 to TRBJ1-1; D possibly corresponds to TRBD1 (5 bases). This CDR3 contains 13 residues. Trimming removed 4 bases at V and 4 bases at J, with 10 bases between.

This chain links TRBV6-6 with TRBJ2-2, with 8 nucleotides matching TRBD1. Germline CDR1 is MNHNY and CDR2 is SVGAGI (reference sequence). V lost 6 bases, J lost 0 bases, and 6 bases stayed unmatched. The CDR3 runs 16 residues. The CDR3 coding sequence is TGTGCCAGCAGGCGACAACAGGGGGCGAACACCGGGGAGCTGTTTTTT. Protein: CASRRQQGANTGELFF.

This clone was detected once. V is TRBV11-3 and J is TRBJ2-1, with TRBD2 as a possible D gene (6 bases). V lost 3 bases and J lost 7, with 13 bases in between. The germline V gene encodes CDR1 SGHNT and CDR2 YENEEA. The CDR3 runs to 14 residues. The CDR3: CASSLGGEVNEQFF. In DNA, the CDR3 is TGTGCCAGCAGCTTGGGCGGGGAGGTAAATGAGCAGTTCTTC. Variable domain in full (rest from reference TRBV11-3 and TRBJ2-1): EAGVVQSPRYKIIEKKQPVAFWCNPISGHNTLYWYLQNLGQGPELLIRYENEEAVDDSQLPKDRFSAERLKGVDSTLKIQPAELGDSAVYLCASSLGGEVNEQFFGPGTRLTVL.

J is TRBJ2-7 and V is TRBV6-5, with TRBD1 matching 10 bases. V lost 0 bases and J lost 4; bases outside the gene matches: 3. This CDR3 has 15 amino acids. CDR1 is MNHEY and CDR2 is SVGAGI in the germline V gene. The CDR3: CASSYSTGQGYEQYF. CDR3 DNA sequence: TGTGCCAGCAGTTACTCGACGGGACAGGGGTACGAGCAGTACTTC.

This chain connects TRBV5-5 to TRBJ2-1, with D possibly TRBD2 on 6 matching bases. From germline, CDR1 is SGHKS and CDR2 YYEKEE (reference sequence). The length of the CDR3 is 16 residues. The V end was cut by 4 bases, the J end by 5 bases, with 19 bases between. CDR3 sequence: CASSLHWTTNNNEQFF. The CDR3 nucleotides read TGTGCCAGCAGCCTACACTGGACTACCAACAACAATGAGCAGTTCTTC.

The chain carries TRBV5-1 and TRBJ2-5, with 9 bases matching TRBD2. This CDR3 is built from 13 residues. From germline, CDR1 is SGHRS and CDR2 YFSETQ. V lost 5 bases, J lost 5 bases, and 4 bases stayed unmatched. The DNA for the CDR3 is TGCGCCAGCAGTGCGGCGGGGGGGGAGACCCAGTACTTC. Translation: CASSAAGGETQYF.

The V gene is TRBV19, the J gene TRBJ2-6; tentative D call: TRBD1 (6 bases). V lost 7 bases and J lost 3, with 10 bases in between. The V gene's germline CDR1 is LNHDA and CDR2 SQIVND (reference sequence). This CDR3 is 14 amino acids long. CDR3 amino acids: CASTVRGGANVLTF. CDR3 coding DNA: TGTGCCAGTACCGTCAGGGGTGGGGCCAACGTCCTGACTTTC.

This clone was detected only once. V is TRBV6-5 and J is TRBJ1-5; D is undetermined. The CDR3 is 14 residues long. Germline V CDR1 and CDR2: MNHEY, SVGAGI. V shed 6 bases and J shed 0 bases, with 9 bases lying between them. The CDR3 DNA follows: TGTGCCAGCAGCCTACCGGGTAGCAATCAGCCCCAGCATTTT. Its protein product is CASSLPGSNQPQHF.

This chain joins TRBV27 and TRBJ2-3; D unresolved. Germline values: CDR1 MNHEY, CDR2 SMNVEV (reference sequence). V was clipped by 5 bases and J by 1 base, with 7 bases between them. The CDR3 covers 13 residues. CDR3 sequence: CASSVPGTDTQYF. CDR3 bases: TGTGCCAGCAGTGTCCCGGGCACAGATACGCAGTATTTT.

CDR3 loop: CASSLNPDTQETQYF. The DNA for the CDR3 is TGTGCCAGCAGCTTAAACCCAGACACGCAAGAGACCCAGTACTTC. The rearrangement joins TRBV7-2 to TRBJ2-5; D is unclear. Germline V gene data show CDR1 as SGHTA and CDR2 as FQGNSA. V dropped 2 bases and J dropped 2 bases, with 12 bases sitting between them. The CDR3 is 15 residues long.

This clone was observed a handful of times. This chain connects TRBV4-3 to TRBJ2-3, with TRBD2 identical over 11 bases. Germline CDR1 is LGHNA and CDR2 is YSLEER. The CDR3 loop spans 16 amino acids. Trimming removed 0 bases from V and 4 bases from J; junction bases left unmatched: 3. This CDR3 reads CASSQEASGGPDTQYF. The DNA of the CDR3 is TGCGCCAGCAGCCAAGAGGCTAGCGGGGGGCCAGATACGCAGTATTTT.

This clone was picked up a small number of times. The identical CDR3 is also encoded by other nucleotide sequences in the sample. The rearrangement joins TRBV7-9 to TRBJ2-1; weak D call: TRBD2 (6 bases). The V end lost 1 base, the J end lost 10 bases, and 8 bases lay between the germline ends. This CDR3 region has 12 residues. Looked up from germline, CDR1 is SEHNR and CDR2 is FQNEAQ (reference sequence). The CDR3 loop is CASSLGGGEQFF. CDR3 nucleotides: TGTGCCAGCAGCTTAGGTGGGGGGGAGCAGTTCTTC.